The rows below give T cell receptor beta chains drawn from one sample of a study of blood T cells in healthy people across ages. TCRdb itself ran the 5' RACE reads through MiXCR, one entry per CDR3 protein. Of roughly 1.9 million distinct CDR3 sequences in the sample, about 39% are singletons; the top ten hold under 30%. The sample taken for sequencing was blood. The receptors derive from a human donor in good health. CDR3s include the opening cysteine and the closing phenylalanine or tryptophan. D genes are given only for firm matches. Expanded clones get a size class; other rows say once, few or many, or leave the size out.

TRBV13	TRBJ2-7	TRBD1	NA	TGTGCCAGCAGCTTAGGACAGGGGATGTTATACGAGCAGTACTTC	CASSLGQGMLYEQYF
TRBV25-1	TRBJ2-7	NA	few	TGTGCCAGCAGTGAATATTTCTCCCCCTCAGCTAAGTACTTC	CASSEYFSPSAKYF
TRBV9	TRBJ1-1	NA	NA	TGTGCCAGCAGCGTAGCTTCCAGGGGCACTGAAGCTTTCTTT	CASSVASRGTEAFF
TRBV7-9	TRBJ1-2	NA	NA	TGTGCCAGCAGCGAAGACCACAGGGAACCCTTCTCTGGCTACACCTTC	CASSEDHREPFSGYTF
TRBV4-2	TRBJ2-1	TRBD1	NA	TGTGCCAGCAGCCAAGAGAGTACAACAGGGGGCTTGAATGAGCAGTTCTTC	CASSQESTTGGLNEQFF
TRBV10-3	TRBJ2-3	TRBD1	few	TGTGCCATCAGTGAGTCGAGGGACAGGGAGATCACAGATACGCAGTATTTT	CAISESRDREITDTQYF
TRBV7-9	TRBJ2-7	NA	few	TGTGCCAGCAGCCCTGAGGGGTACGTCTACGAGCAGTACTTC	CASSPEGYVYEQYF
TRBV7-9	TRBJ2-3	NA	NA	TGTGCCAGCAGCTTATACCCCCGGCGGGGAAGCACAGATACGCAGTATTTT	CASSLYPRRGSTDTQYF
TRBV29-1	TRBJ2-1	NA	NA	TGCAGCGTTGCCTTTCGTAGGGGTAGGTGGAGCTCCTACGAGCAGTTCTTC	CSVAFRRGRWSSYEQFF
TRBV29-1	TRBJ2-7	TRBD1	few	TGCAGCGTTGGTAGACGACAGGGCTACTACGAGCAGTACTTC	CSVGRRQGYYEQYF
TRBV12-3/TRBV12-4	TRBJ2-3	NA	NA	TGTGCCAGCAGCCGACAGGTCGATGCGCAGTATTTT	CASSRQVDAQYF
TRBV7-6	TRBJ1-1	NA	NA	TGTGCCAGCGTCTGGGGGAGAAAGAACACTGAAGCTTTCTTT	CASVWGRKNTEAFF
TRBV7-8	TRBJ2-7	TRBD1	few	TGTGCCAGCAGCTTAGTTCGGGACAGCCTTCCCTACGAGCAGTACTTC	CASSLVRDSLPYEQYF
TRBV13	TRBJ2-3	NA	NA	TGTGCCAGCAGCTTATCTCGTCGAGATACGCAGTATTTT	CASSLSRRDTQYF
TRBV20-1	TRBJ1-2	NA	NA	TGCAGTGCTAGCGACGGCCCCAACTATGGCTACACCTTC	CSASDGPNYGYTF
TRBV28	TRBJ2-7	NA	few	TGTGCCAGCAGTTTAGGAAGGGTTCGATTCGAGCAGTACTTC	CASSLGRVRFEQYF
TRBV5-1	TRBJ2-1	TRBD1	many	TGTGCCAGCAGCTTAGGGGACAGGGGGTACAATGAGCAGTTCTTC	CASSLGDRGYNEQFF
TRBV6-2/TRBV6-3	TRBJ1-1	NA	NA	TGTGCCAGCAGTTACACGGGGGCCAGCACTGAAGCTTTCTTT	CASSYTGASTEAFF
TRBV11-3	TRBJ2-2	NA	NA	TGTGCCAGCAGCTTAATCATCGGGAACACCGGGGAGCTGTTTTTT	CASSLIIGNTGELFF
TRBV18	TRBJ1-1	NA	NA	TGTGCCAGCTCACCTCAACAGGAAAGAATGAACACTGAAGCTTTCTTT	CASSPQQERMNTEAFF
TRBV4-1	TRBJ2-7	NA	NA	TGCGCCAGCAGCCAAGCCCAACAGGGCAGCGAGCAGTACTTC	CASSQAQQGSEQYF
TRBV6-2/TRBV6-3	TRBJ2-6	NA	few	TGTGCCAGCATTGACGCCTCTGGGGCCAACGTCCTGACTTTC	CASIDASGANVLTF
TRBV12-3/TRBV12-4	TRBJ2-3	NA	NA	TGTGCCAGCAGTTTCTCAAACGGTTGGGGAAGCACAGATACGCAGTATTTT	CASSFSNGWGSTDTQYF
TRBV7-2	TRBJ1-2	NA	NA	TGTGCCAGCAGCCCCCGGTCGTGGGCCACTAACTATGGCTACACCTTC	CASSPRSWATNYGYTF
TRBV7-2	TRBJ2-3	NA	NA	TGTGCCAGCAGTCGACCTACTGGCGGAGAATACACAGATACGCAGTATTTT	CASSRPTGGEYTDTQYF
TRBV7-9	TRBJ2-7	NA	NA	TGTTCCAGCAGCTTAGCGCCTTCCTACGAGCAGTACTTC	CSSSLAPSYEQYF
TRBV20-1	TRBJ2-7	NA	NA	TGCAGTGCAACGGGACGGACCTACGAGCAGTACTTC	CSATGRTYEQYF
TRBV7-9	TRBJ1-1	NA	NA	TGTGCCATTCTTACAGGCTTCACTGAAGCTTTCTTT	CAILTGFTEAFF
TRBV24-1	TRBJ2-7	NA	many	TGTGCCACCAGTGATCGTCTAACCTACGAGCAGTACTTC	CATSDRLTYEQYF
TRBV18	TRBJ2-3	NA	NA	TGTGCCAGCTCCCAGAGCCGCACAGATACGCAGTATTTT	CASSQSRTDTQYF
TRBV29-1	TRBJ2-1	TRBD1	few	TGCAACGCCGGACAGGGGGGTAACTCCTACAATGAGCAGTTCTTC	CNAGQGGNSYNEQFF
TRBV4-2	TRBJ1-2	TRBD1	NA	TGTGCCAGCAGCCAAGAGGGCTCAGGGGGCTATGGCTACACCTTC	CASSQEGSGGYGYTF
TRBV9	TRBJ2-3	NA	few	TGTGCCAGCAGCGGGGCTCTCCCTCCAGATACGCAGTATTTT	CASSGALPPDTQYF
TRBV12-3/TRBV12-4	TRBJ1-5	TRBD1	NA	TGTGCCAGCAGTCCAGGGGGCGCGGATCAGCCCCAGCATTTT	CASSPGGADQPQHF
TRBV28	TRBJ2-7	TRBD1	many	TGTGCCAGCAGTCCTCGGGACAGGGGCTTGGACGAGCAGTACTTC	CASSPRDRGLDEQYF
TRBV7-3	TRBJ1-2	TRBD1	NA	TGTGCCAGCAGCCTGACAGGGCGTCAGGGCTACACCTTC	CASSLTGRQGYTF
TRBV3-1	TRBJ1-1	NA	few	TGTGCCAGCAGCCAAGGGATCAGATTCGGCACTGAAGCTTTCTTT	CASSQGIRFGTEAFF
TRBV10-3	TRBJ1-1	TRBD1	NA	TGTGCCATCAGCTCCCTCCCGGGACAGAGGAAGACTGAAGCTTTCTTT	CAISSLPGQRKTEAFF
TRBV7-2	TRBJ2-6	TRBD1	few	TGTGCCAGCAGCTTTGGATGGTGGGACAGGGTATCTGGGGCCAACGTCCTGACTTTC	CASSFGWWDRVSGANVLTF
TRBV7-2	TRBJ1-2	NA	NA	TGTGCCAGCAGCCTCCCAGGAGGACAGTGCTATGGCTACACCTTC	CASSLPGGQCYGYTF
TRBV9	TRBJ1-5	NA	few	TGTGCCAGCAGCGCCGAACTTTCTGGAGGGCAGCCCCAGCATTTT	CASSAELSGGQPQHF
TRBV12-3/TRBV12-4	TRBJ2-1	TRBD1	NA	TGTGCCAGCAACCTATTGACAGGGAATGAGCAGTTCTTC	CASNLLTGNEQFF
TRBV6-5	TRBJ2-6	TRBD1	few	TGTGCCAGCAGTTACGGGACAGGATCTGGGGCCAACGTCCTGACTTTC	CASSYGTGSGANVLTF
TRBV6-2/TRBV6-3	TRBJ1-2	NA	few	TGTGCCAGCAGGGAAACAGGATCCTATGGCTACACCTTC	CASRETGSYGYTF
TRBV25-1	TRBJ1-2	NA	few	TGTGCCAGCAGTGAAGTTGCCGACTATGGCTACACCTTC	CASSEVADYGYTF
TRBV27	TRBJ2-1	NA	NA	TGTGCCAGCAGTTTACGACAGGCTCTCCATGAGCAGTTCTTC	CASSLRQALHEQFF
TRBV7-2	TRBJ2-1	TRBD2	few	TGTGCCAGCAGCTTAGAGTGGACTAGCGGCTACAATGAGCAGTTCTTC	CASSLEWTSGYNEQFF
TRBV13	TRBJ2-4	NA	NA	TGTGCCAGCAGCTTAGTAGGGGGCGGGAGGTCGGTATCGAACATTCAGTACTTC	CASSLVGGGRSVSNIQYF
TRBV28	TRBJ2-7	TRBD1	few	TGTGCCAGCAGTTACAACAGGGGTCTTGGCGAGCAGTACTTC	CASSYNRGLGEQYF
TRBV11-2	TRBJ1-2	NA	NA	TGTGCCAGCAGCTTTTCCGGGACTTCGGGCTACACCTTC	CASSFSGTSGYTF
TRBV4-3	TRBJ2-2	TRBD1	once	TGCGCCAGCAGAGCCGGGACAGGGAAATCCGGGGAGCTGTTTTTT	CASRAGTGKSGELFF